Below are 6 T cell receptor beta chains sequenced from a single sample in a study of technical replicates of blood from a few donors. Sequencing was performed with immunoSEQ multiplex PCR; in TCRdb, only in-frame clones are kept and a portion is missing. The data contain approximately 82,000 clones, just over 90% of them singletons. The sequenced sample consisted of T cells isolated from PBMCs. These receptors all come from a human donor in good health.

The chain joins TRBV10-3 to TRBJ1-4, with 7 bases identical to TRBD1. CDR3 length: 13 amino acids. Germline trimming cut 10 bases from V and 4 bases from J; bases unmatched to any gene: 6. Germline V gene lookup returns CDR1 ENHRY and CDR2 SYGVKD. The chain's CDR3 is CATQGNYNEKLFF. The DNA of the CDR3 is TGTGCCACACAGGGGAACTATAATGAAAAACTGTTTTTT.

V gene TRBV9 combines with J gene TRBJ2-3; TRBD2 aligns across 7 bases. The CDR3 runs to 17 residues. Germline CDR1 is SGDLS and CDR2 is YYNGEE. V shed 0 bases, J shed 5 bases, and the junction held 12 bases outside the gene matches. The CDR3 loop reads CASSVAPGGGPEDTQYF. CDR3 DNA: TGTGCCAGCAGCGTAGCTCCCGGGGGAGGGCCGGAAGATACGCAGTATTTT.

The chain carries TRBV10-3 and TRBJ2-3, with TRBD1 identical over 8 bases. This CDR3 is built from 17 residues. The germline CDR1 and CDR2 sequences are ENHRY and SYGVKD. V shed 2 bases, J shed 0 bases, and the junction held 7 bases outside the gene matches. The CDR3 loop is CAISEPSGTGSTDTQYF. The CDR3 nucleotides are TGTGCCATCAGTGAGCCCTCCGGGACAGGAAGCACAGATACGCAGTATTTT.

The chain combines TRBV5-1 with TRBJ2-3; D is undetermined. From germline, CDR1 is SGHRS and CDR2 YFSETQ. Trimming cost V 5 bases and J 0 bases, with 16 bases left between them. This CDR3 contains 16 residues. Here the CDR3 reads CASSSQPSSSTDTQYF. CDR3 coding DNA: TGCGCCAGCAGTTCGCAACCTAGTTCAAGCACAGATACGCAGTATTTT.

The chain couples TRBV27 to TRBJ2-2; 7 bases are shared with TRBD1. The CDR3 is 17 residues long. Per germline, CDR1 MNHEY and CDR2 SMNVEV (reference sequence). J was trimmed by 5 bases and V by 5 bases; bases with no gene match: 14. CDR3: CASSPHRDSLRTGELFF. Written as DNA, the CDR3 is TGTGCCAGCAGTCCACATCGGGACAGCCTGAGGACCGGGGAGCTGTTTTTT.

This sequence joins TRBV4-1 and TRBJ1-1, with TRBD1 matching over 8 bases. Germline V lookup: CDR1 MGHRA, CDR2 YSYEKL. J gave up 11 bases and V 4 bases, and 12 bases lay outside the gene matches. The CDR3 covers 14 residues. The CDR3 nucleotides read TGCGCCAGCAGCCGTCGCAGGGGGCAAAGGGTGGCTTTCTTT. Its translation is CASSRRRGQRVAFF.